Listed below are T cell receptor beta chains from one sample, sequenced in a study of CD8+CD57+ T cells in acquired aplastic anemia. MiXCR was run by TCRdb on the reads, yielding one entry per CDR3 protein. The data show approximately 260,000 distinct CDR3 sequences, with approximately 86% seen just once and 40% to 55% held by the top ten. Sequencing used sorted CD4+, CD8+, or CD8+CD57+ T cells (not recorded which) from PBMCs. The receptors stem from a human donor with aplastic anemia. CDR3s include the opening cysteine and the closing phenylalanine or tryptophan. The D gene is left open where the match is weak. A row's size may be missing; if present it is once, few, many or a size class.

clone_size,j_call,v_call,d_call,cdr3_length,cdr3_nt,cdr3_aa
NA,TRBJ2-7,TRBV5-4,NA,15,TGTGCCACCAGCAGAGATAGCCGCCTGCCCCACGAGCAGTACTTC,CATSRDSRLPHEQYF
NA,TRBJ2-5,TRBV11-3,NA,17,TGTGCCAGCAGCTTAGATCTAGCAGGAGGGCCGGAGGAGACCCAGTACTTC,CASSLDLAGGPEETQYF
NA,TRBJ2-7,TRBV7-3,NA,14,TGTGCCAGCAGTACCGCGGGAAGCTCCTACGAGCAGTATTTC,CASSTAGSSYEQYF
NA,TRBJ2-1,TRBV7-9,TRBD2,18,TGTGCCAGCAGTACCATTCTTCACAGAAGCGGGGGGAGCGATGAGCAGTTCTTC,CASSTILHRSGGSDEQFF
NA,TRBJ1-2,TRBV20-1,TRBD1,13,TGCAGTGCTAGGCCCGAGACAGGGCGCGGCTACACCTTC,CSARPETGRGYTF
few,TRBJ1-5,TRBV7-6,TRBD1,14,TGTGCCAGCAGCTTGGGACAGGGAAATCAGCCCCAGCATTTT,CASSLGQGNQPQHF
NA,TRBJ2-2,TRBV5-1,TRBD1,17,TGCGCCAGCAGCCCGACTCCGCAGGGGGCTAACACCGGGGAGCTGTTTTTT,CASSPTPQGANTGELFF
once,TRBJ2-5,TRBV4-1,NA,14,TGCGCCAGCAGCTTAGAGGTTGATTCGGAGACCCAGTACTTC,CASSLEVDSETQYF
NA,TRBJ1-6,TRBV7-8,NA,16,TGTGCCAGTAGCTTGGGTGAGGACGGGTCTGATCTTCCCCTCCACTTT,CASSLGEDGSDLPLHF
NA,TRBJ1-5,TRBV27,NA,15,TGTGCCAGCAGTTCACACAGGGAAGACAATCAGCCCCAGCATTTT,CASSSHREDNQPQHF
NA,TRBJ2-2,TRBV10-3,NA,14,TGTGCCATCAGAACGGAGATGGGGACCGGGGAGCTGTTTTTT,CAIRTEMGTGELFF
NA,TRBJ1-2,TRBV7-9,NA,14,TGTGCCAGCAGCCCCGGCGGGTCAAACTATGGCTACACCTTC,CASSPGGSNYGYTF
NA,TRBJ1-2,TRBV7-2,NA,16,TGTGCCAGCAGTATTGCAGGGTCCCCTACGAGCAATACTTACACCTTC,CASSIAGSPTSNTYTF
few,TRBJ1-5,TRBV2,NA,13,TGTGCCAGCAGCTGGGGACTGGAGGAGCCCCAGCATTTT,CASSWGLEEPQHF
NA,TRBJ2-1,TRBV19,NA,15,TGTGCCAGTAGTATAGGGGGGGAGTTAGCCGAGGAGCAGTTCTTT,CASSIGGELAEEQFF
NA,TRBJ2-7,TRBV2,NA,14,TGTGCCAGCAGCGTAGATCTGGGCACTTACGAGCAGTACTTC,CASSVDLGTYEQYF
NA,TRBJ2-1,TRBV5-1,NA,13,TGTGCCAGCAGCGTTGGGGGCGTCAATAGGCAGTTCTTC,CASSVGGVNRQFF
once,TRBJ2-6,TRBV24-1,NA,15,TGTGCCACCAGTTCCCTGTCTTCCGGAGCCCCCGTCCTGACTTTC,CATSSLSSGAPVLTF
NA,TRBJ2-5,TRBV20-1,NA,14,TGCAGTGCTAGGTCCCGGGAGCAGGTTGAGACCCAGTACTTC,CSARSREQVETQYF
NA,TRBJ2-5,TRBV7-3,NA,13,TGTGCCAGCAGCTTGACCGCGGGCGAGACCCAGTACTTC,CASSLTAGETQYF
few,TRBJ1-2,TRBV13,NA,13,TGTGCCAGCAGTTCTGTGGCATCCTATGGCTACACCTTC,CASSSVASYGYTF
once,TRBJ2-1,TRBV7-3,NA,13,TGTGCCAGCTCAAGACAGGCCGACGCCGTTCAACACTTC,CASSRQADAVQHF
NA,TRBJ2-3,TRBV12-3/TRBV12-4,NA,13,TGCGCCAGCAGCTTAGGAAACACGGATACGCAGTATTTT,CASSLGNTDTQYF
NA,TRBJ1-5,TRBV7-2,NA,16,TGTGCCAGCAGCCCCCATCCGCAGGGTGGCAATCAGCCCCAGCATTTT,CASSPHPQGGNQPQHF
NA,TRBJ2-5,TRBV7-8,NA,16,TGTGCCAGCAGCGTACCGGTAGGGGCCGATATGGAGTCTCAGTACTTC,CASSVPVGADMESQYF
once,TRBJ2-5,TRBV5-5,NA,16,TGTGCCAGCAGCTCGCCACGGCGCAATTATGGAGAGACCCAGTACTTC,CASSSPRRNYGETQYF
NA,TRBJ1-6,TRBV7-2,TRBD1,15,TGCGCCAGCAGCTCGACAGGGGCAGGCGACTATCGCTACCACTTT,CASSSTGAGDYRYHF
NA,TRBJ2-5,TRBV7-8,TRBD2,15,TGTGCCAGCAGCTTGGCGGGAGGTCCCGAAACGCCGTATTACTTC,CASSLAGGPETPYYF
NA,TRBJ2-3,TRBV9,NA,14,TGTGCCAGCAGCTTAGGGCGAGCGGCCACAGAGCCGTATTTT,CASSLGRAATEPYF
NA,TRBJ2-3,TRBV7-9,TRBD2,14,TGTGCCAGCAGCCATCCTGTGACTCGCGGGAGGGATGAGTTT,CASSHPVTRGRDEF
NA,TRBJ2-1,TRBV11-2,TRBD1,17,TGTGCCAGCAGCCCCTGGACAGGGTCGAGCTCCTACAATGAGCAGTTCTTC,CASSPWTGSSSYNEQFF
NA,TRBJ1-2,TRBV2,NA,16,TGTGCCAGCAGTGCACGGGATAGGGGCTTGCCCTATGGTTACACCTTC,CASSARDRGLPYGYTF
NA,TRBJ1-5,TRBV6-1,NA,13,TGTGCCAGTAGTTCGGGGGGCAATCAGCCCCAGCATTTT,CASSSGGNQPQHF
NA,TRBJ1-5,TRBV9,NA,14,TGTGCCAGCAGCGTAGGGGGACGTCGCGAAGATCAGCATTTT,CASSVGGRREDQHF
NA,TRBJ1-1,TRBV16,NA,17,NA,CASSVGDSRIQPQHFGF